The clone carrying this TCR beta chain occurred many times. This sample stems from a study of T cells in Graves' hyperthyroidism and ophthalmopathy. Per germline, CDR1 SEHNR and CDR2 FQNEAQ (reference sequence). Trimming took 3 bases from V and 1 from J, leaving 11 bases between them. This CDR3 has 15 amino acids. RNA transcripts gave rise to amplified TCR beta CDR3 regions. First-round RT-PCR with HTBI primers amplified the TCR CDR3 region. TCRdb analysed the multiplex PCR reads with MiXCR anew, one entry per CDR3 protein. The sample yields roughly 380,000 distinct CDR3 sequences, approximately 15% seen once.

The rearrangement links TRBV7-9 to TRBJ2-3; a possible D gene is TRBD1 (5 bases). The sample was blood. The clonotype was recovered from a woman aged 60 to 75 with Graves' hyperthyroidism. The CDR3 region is CASSFSLTGTDTQYF. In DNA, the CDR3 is TGTGCCAGCAGCTTTTCCCTGACAGGCACAGATACGCAGTATTTT.